This TCR beta chain was identified in a study of T cells in Graves' hyperthyroidism and ophthalmopathy (dated by TCRdb to the late 2010s). Concerning the study at large: Peripheral blood samples were taken at initial diagnosis, before any treatment was given. TCR V-J signatures able to tell the groups apart were searched for in a discovery cohort of more than 90 patients, of whom 43 had Graves' ophthalmopathy and more than 55 had stable Graves' hyperthyroidism. Prospective prediction of ophthalmopathy was tested in an independent validation cohort consisting of 18 hyperthyroidism patients and around 16 patients who later progressed to ophthalmopathy. The 100 discovery patients were divided at random into training and test sets in a 7:3 ratio. The study also compared thyroid tissue and blood T-cell repertoires from more than 5 Graves' hyperthyroidism patients. After sampling, hyperthyroidism patients received methimazole starting at 30 mg daily, and ophthalmopathy patients received high-dose intravenous methylprednisolone. The paper describes TCR Vbeta CDR3 sequencing of about 140 peripheral blood samples, made up of fewer than 50 ophthalmopathy patients, approximately 76 hyperthyroidism patients and 17 progressor patients.

Taken from the germline V gene, the CDR1 and CDR2 loops are SGHAT and FQNNGV. Its CDR3 holds 12 amino acids, cysteine through phenylalanine. Only the CDR3 part of the read is kept: 36 bases, read in frame from the first base. The junction shows trimming of 3 bases on V and 5 bases on J, plus 7 bases between the germline ends. In the ophthalmopathy patients, disease was moderately to severely active, with a Clinical Activity Score of 3 or more, a NOSPECS grade of 4 or more, and a duration of less than 3 months. The study excluded patients with uncontrolled infections, other autoimmune diseases, pregnancy or lactation. Diagnoses were based on clinical symptoms, serum thyroxine and TRAb, thyroid ultrasound and orbital computed tomography. PBMCs were isolated from 8 to 10 ml of fresh peripheral blood by Ficoll-Paque density gradient centrifugation. Total RNA was extracted using Trizol reagent, and RNA quality was assessed on an Agilent 2100 Bioanalyzer.

What the authors observed across the whole study: Blood samples also contained most of the expanded thyroid clonotypes (frequency above 0.001), which suggests that blood repertoires may reflect thyroid immune responses. During validation, the model predicted progression to ophthalmopathy a median of approximately six months ahead of onset, with 70.59% sensitivity and under 85% specificity. No statistical method was used to set the sample size in advance, and investigators knew the group allocation. Ophthalmopathy was separated from stable hyperthyroidism by a 13 V-J signature model, with approximately 90% sensitivity and about 81% specificity obtained in cross-validation and 80%/75% obtained in testing.

Comments on this clonotype: It lacks a known antigen. Per-nucleotide qualities are absent, and no much larger clonotype sits a single base away.

The TCR beta CDR3 regions were amplified from the RNA transcripts. The TCR CDR3 was subjected to a first round of RT-PCR using the HTBI primer set and the Qiagen OneStep RT-PCR kit. A second multiplex PCR round built the libraries, followed by size selection and purification. Libraries were sequenced paired-end with 100 bp reads on an Illumina HiSeq2000. In the paper's pipeline: SOAPnuke was used to process the raw data, removing reads that contained adapters or uncalled bases, had a mean Phred below 15, or lacked an exact match to the constant primer or identifier. COPE v1.2.5 was used to merge high-quality paired reads, and clonotypes were defined as unique nucleotide sequences. MiTCR v1.1 was used to align clonotypes to the IMGT TRBV, TRBD and TRBJ reference segments. The analysis included only V-J combinations with a frequency above 0.0001, which together covered roughly 99% of the repertoires. The TCS score was defined as F50 (clonal expansion) divided by E x V (chaos), with BLOSUM62-based TCRdist calculated between CDR3 peptides within each V-J. Welch's t-statistics and random forest reduced roughly 540 V-J features to under 15, which were used in a naive Bayes classifier (R e1071). TCRdb's own reprocessing of the public reads used fastp at Q25 and MiXCR and kept productive beta chains. For every CDR3 protein sequence, its rows merge into one entry that carries the most common genes and DNA. TCRdb assigned the V and J calls; the authors' analysis was not used. The sample includes more than 300,000 distinct CDR3 sequences, with less than 20% observed a single time. The top ten clones comprise 40% of the sample.

This TCR was sampled from a man between 18 and 29 years old with Graves' ophthalmopathy. What was sequenced was blood. This receptor chain uses TRBV11-2 and TRBJ2-5, with an unclear D gene assignment. The CDR3 region has the sequence CASSFLAETQYF. The bases read TGTGCCAGCAGCTTTTTGGCGGAGACCCAGTACTTC.